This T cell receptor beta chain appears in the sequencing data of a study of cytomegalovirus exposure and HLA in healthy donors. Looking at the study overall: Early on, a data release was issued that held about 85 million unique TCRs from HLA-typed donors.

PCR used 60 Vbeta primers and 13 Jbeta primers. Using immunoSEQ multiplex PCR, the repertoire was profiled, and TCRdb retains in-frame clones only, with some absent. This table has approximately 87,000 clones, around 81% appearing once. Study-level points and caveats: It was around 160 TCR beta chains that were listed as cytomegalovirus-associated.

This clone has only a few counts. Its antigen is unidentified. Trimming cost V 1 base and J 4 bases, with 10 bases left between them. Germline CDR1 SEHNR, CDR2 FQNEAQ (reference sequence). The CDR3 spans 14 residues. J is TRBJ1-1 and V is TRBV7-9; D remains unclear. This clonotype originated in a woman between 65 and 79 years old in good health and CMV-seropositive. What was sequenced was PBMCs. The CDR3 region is CASSLGGLPTEAFF. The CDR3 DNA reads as TGTGCCAGCAGCTTAGGAGGTCTACCCACTGAAGCTTTCTTT.